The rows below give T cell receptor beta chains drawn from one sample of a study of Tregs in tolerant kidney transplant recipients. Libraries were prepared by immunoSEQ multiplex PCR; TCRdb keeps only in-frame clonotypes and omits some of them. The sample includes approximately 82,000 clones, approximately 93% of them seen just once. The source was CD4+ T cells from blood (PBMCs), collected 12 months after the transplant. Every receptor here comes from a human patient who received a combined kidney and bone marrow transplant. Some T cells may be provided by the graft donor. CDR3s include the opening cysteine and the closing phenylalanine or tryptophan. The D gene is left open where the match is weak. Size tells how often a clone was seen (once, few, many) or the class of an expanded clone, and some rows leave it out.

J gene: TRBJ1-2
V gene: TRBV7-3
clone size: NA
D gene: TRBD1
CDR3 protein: CASSVTGGAIDGYTF
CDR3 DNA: TGTGCCAGCAGCGTAACAGGGGGCGCGATCGATGGCTACACCTTC

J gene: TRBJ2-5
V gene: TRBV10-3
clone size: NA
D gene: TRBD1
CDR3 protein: CATGQQETQYF
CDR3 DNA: TGTGCCACGGGACAGCAAGAGACCCAGTACTTC

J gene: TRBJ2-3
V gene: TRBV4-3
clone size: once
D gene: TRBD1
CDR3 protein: CASSQEGGQGALDTQYF
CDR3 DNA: TGCGCCAGCAGCCAAGAGGGGGGACAGGGGGCATTGGATACGCAGTATTTT

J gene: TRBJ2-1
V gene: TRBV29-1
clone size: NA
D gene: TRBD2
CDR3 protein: CSTRLAGGPNEQFF
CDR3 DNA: TGCAGCACCCGACTAGCGGGAGGGCCAAATGAGCAGTTCTTC

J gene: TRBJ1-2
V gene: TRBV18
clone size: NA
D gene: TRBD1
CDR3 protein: CASSPEVTGGNYGYTF
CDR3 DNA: TGTGCCAGCTCACCAGAGGTCACAGGGGGGAACTATGGCTACACCTTC

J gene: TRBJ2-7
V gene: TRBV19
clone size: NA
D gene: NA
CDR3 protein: CASSLTGTLYEQYF
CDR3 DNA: TGTGCCAGTAGTTTGACCGGGACTCTCTACGAGCAGTACTTC

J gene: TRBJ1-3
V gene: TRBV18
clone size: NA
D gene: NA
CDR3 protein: CASSPPATAGNTIYF
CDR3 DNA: TGTGCCAGCTCACCACCGGCGACTGCCGGAAACACCATATATTTT

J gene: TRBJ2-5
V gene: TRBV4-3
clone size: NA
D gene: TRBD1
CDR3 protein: CASSQKGQSQETQYF
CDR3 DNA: TGCGCCAGCAGCCAAAAGGGACAGTCCCAAGAGACCCAGTACTTC

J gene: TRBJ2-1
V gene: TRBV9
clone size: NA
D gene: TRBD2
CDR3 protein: CASSISGSTADEQFF
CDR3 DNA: TGTGCCAGCAGCATTAGCGGGAGTACGGCCGATGAGCAGTTCTTC

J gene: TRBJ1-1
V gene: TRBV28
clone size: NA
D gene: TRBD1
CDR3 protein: CASSPAGTGGTEAFF
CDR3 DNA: TGTGCCAGCAGTCCGGCCGGGACAGGGGGCACTGAAGCTTTCTTT

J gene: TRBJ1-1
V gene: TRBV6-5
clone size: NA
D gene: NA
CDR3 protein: CASSRGTEAFF
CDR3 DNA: TGTGCCAGCAGCCGCGGGACTGAAGCTTTCTTT

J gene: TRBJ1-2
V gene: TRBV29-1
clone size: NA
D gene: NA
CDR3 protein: CSVDRVFYGYTF
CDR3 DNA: TGCAGCGTGGATCGGGTCTTCTATGGCTACACCTTC

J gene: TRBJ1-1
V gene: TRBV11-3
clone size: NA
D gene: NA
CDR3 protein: CASSLEGGGTEAFF
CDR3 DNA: TGTGCCAGCAGCTTGGAGGGGGGGGGCACTGAAGCTTTCTTT